A single T cell receptor (beta chain) is shown here with its context. The same CDR3 arises from other DNA sequences in this sample as well. Original methodology: Scientists estimated how many nucleated cells there were by amplifying reference gene primers. Sequencing was performed with immunoSEQ multiplex PCR; in TCRdb, only in-frame clones are kept and a portion is missing. The V and J calls and clone size are taken from that table; D and trimming were inferred from the DNA. The sample shows some 150,000 clones, around 80% of them seen only once. The sample belongs to a study of blood T cell repertoires in COVID-19. Background on the study: Acute and convalescent COVID-19 samples came from the United States, Italy and Spain. T cells, B-cell-depleted T cells, or PBMCs provided the cDNA or gDNA that served as material.

The CDR3 totals 13 residues. Per the germline V gene, CDR1 is SGHNT and CDR2 is YYREEE (reference sequence). V lost 1 base and J lost 2, with 7 bases in between. The chain recombines TRBV5-4 with TRBJ2-7, with D perhaps TRBD2 (6 bases). The TCR sequence derives from a human donor in a cohort sampled during active COVID-19. Sequencing input: peripheral blood. The DNA of the CDR3 is TGTGCCAGCAGCTTGCCGGGGGCCTACGAGCAGTACTTC. Amino acid sequence: CASSLPGAYEQYF. Full variable domain (missing parts from reference TRBV5-4 and TRBJ2-7): ETGVTQSPTHLIKTRGQQVTLRCSSQSGHNTVSWYQQALGQGPQFIFQYYREEENGRGNFPPRFSGLQFPNYSSELNVNALELDDSALYLCASSLPGAYEQYFGPGTRLTVT.